A single sample gave rise to the 4 T cell receptor beta chains below, sequenced in a study of blood T cell repertoires in COVID-19. Measured with immunoSEQ multiplex PCR; TCRdb has only the in-frame clones, and not every one. This sample has 120,000 to 150,000 clones, with 87% found just once. The sequencing sample was made of peripheral blood. These TCRs come from a man over 45 who had recovered from COVID-19.

The chain has TRBV5-1 and TRBJ2-5; the match to TRBD2 covers 9 bases. V shed 3 bases and J 1 base; nucleotides not matched to a gene: 4. Germline V lookup: CDR1 SGHRS, CDR2 YFSETQ. The CDR3 runs to 15 residues. This CDR3 is CASSWNSGGQETQYF. The CDR3 nucleotides are TGCGCCAGCAGCTGGAATAGCGGGGGCCAAGAGACCCAGTACTTC.

This clone has ten or more counts. The chain combines TRBV21-1 with TRBJ2-7; the DNA was not compared with TRBD1, the D call given in the table. TRBV21-1 is a pseudogene. The CDR3 consists of 14 residues. CDR3 region: CASSKDPGLGEQYF. The CDR3 coding sequence is TGTGCCAGCAGCAAAGACCCAGGATTGGGCGAGCAGTACTTC.

This clone was found a few times. This sequence joins TRBV7-2 and TRBJ1-6; a possible D gene is TRBD1 (5 bases). V was cut by 3 bases and J by 15 bases, with 15 bases left in between. Germline CDR1 reads SGHTA; CDR2 reads FQGNSA. There are 13 residues in the CDR3. In DNA form, the CDR3 reads TGTGCCAGCAGCTTCGGGACTACGCCAGACCTCCACTTT. It translates to CASSFGTTPDLHF. Complete variable domain (other parts from reference TRBV7-2 and TRBJ1-6): GAGVSQSPSNKVTEKGKDVELRCDPISGHTALYWYRQSLGQGLEFLIYFQGNSAPDKSGLPSDRFSAERTGGSVSTLTIQRTQQEDSAVYLCASSFGTTPDLHFGNGTRLTVT.

The chain has TRBV27 and TRBJ2-7; 8 bases line up with TRBD2. Germline V gene lookup returns CDR1 MNHEY and CDR2 SMNVEV (reference sequence). This CDR3 region has 15 residues. Trimming took 5 bases from V and 2 from J; bases not matched to a gene: 8. The CDR3 region has the DNA TGTGCCAGCAGTGACGCTTTGCGGGGGGCCTACGAGCAGTACTTC. Amino acids: CASSDALRGAYEQYF.